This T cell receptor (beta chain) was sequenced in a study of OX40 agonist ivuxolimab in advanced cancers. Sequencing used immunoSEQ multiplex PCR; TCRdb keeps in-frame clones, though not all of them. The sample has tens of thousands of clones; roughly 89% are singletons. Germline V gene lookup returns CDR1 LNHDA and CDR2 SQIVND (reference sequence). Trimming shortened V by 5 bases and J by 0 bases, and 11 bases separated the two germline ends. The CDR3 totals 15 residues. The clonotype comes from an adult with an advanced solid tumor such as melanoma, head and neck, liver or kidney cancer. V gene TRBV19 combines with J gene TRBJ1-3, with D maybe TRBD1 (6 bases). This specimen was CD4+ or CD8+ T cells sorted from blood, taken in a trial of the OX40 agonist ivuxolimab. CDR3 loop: CASSPGHHSGNTIYF. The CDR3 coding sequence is TGTGCCAGTAGTCCGGGACACCACTCTGGAAACACCATATATTTT.